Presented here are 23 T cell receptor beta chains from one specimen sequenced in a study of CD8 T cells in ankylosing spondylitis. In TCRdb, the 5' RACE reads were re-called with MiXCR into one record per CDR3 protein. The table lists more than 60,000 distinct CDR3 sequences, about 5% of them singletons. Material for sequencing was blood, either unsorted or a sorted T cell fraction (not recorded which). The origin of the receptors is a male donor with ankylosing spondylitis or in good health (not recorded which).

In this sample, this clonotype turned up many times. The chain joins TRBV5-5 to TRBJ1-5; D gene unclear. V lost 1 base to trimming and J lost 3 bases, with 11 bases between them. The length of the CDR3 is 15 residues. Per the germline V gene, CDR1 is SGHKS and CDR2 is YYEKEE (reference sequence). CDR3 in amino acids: CASSLWGRDNQPQHF. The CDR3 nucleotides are TGTGCCAGCAGCTTGTGGGGAAGGGACAATCAGCCCCAGCATTTT.

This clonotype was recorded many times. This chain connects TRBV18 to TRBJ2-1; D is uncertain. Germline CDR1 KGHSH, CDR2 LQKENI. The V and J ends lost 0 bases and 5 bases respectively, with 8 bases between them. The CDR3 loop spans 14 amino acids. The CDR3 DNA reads TGTGCCAGCTCACCACCGGCGGCCAACAATGAGCAGTTCTTC. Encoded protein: CASSPPAANNEQFF.

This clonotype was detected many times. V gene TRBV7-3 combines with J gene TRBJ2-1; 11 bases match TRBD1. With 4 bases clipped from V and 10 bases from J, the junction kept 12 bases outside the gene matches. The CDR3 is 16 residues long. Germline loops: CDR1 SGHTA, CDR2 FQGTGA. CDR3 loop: CASSSLKRTGGEEQFF. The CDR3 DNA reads TGTGCCAGCAGCTCCTTAAAAAGGACAGGGGGCGAAGAGCAGTTCTTC.

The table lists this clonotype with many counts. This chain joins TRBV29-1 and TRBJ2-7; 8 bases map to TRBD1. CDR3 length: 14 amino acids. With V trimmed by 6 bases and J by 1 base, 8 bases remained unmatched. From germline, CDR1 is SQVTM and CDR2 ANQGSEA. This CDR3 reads CSVLDRGTSYEQYF. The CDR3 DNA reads TGCAGCGTATTAGACAGGGGTACGTCCTACGAGCAGTACTTC.

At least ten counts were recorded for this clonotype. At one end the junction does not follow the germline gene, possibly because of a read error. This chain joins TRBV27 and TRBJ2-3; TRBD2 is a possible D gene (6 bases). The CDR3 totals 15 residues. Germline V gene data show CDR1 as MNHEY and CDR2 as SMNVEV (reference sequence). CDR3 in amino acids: CARSLIPGVTDTQYF. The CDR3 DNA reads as TGTGCCCGCAGTTTAATCCCGGGGGTCACAGATACGCAGTATTTT.

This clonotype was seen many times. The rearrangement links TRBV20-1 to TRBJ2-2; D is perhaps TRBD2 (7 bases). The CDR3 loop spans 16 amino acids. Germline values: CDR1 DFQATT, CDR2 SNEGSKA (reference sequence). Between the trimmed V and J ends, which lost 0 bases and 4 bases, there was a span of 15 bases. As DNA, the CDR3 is TGCAGTGCTAGAGATTCAAGGGGGGGCCCCACCGGGGAGCTGTTTTTT. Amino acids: CSARDSRGGPTGELFF.

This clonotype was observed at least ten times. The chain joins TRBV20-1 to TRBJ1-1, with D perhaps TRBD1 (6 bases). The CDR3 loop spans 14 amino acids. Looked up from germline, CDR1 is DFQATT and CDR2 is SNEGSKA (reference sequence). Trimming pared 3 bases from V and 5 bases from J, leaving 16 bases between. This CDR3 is CSARVPGVETEAFF. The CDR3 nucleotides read TGCAGTGCTAGGGTTCCAGGGGTGGAGACTGAAGCTTTCTTT.

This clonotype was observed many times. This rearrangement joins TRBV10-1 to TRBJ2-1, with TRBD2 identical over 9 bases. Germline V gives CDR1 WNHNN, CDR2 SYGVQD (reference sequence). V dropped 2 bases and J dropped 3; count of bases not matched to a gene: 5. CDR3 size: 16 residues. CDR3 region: CASSEGGGGGYNEQFF. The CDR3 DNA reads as TGCGCCAGCAGTGAGGGTGGCGGGGGGGGCTACAATGAGCAGTTCTTC.

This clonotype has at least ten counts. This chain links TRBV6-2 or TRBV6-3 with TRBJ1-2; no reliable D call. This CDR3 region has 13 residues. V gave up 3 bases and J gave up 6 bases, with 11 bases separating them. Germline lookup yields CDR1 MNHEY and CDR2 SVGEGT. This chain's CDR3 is CASSYRGWDGYTF. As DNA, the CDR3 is TGTGCCAGCAGTTATCGCGGTTGGGATGGCTACACCTTC.

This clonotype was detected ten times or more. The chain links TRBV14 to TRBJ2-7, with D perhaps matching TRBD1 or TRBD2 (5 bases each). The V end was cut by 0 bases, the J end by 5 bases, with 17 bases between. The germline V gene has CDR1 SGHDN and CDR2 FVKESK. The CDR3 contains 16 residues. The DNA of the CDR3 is TGTGCCAGCAGCCAAGATCTGGCAGGGTCCGGGAACGAGCAGTACTTC. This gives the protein CASSQDLAGSGNEQYF.

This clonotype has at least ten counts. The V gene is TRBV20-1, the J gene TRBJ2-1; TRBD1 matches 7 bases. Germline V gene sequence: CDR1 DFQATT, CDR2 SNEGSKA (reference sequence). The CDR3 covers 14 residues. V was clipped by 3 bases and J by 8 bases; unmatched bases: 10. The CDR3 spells CSARVGQSLHEQFF. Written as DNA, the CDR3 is TGCAGTGCTAGGGTGGGACAGAGTCTCCATGAGCAGTTCTTC.

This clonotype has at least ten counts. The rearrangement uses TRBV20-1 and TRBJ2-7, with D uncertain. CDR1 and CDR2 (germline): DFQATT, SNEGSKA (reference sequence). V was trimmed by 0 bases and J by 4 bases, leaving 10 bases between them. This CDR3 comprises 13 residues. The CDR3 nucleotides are TGCAGTGCTAGAGATTCCCCCCATTACGAGCAGTACTTC. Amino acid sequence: CSARDSPHYEQYF.

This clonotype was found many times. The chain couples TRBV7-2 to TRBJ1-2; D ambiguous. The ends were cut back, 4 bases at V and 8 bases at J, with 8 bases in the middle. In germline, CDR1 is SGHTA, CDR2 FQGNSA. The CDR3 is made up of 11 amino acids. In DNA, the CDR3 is TGTGCCAGCAGCTCCGGAACGGGCTACACCTTC. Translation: CASSSGTGYTF. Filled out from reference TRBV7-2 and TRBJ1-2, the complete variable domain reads GAGVSQSPSNKVTEKGKDVELRCDPISGHTALYWYRQSLGQGLEFLIYFQGNSAPDKSGLPSDRFSAERTGGSVSTLTIQRTQQEDSAVYLCASSSGTGYTFGSGTRLTVV.

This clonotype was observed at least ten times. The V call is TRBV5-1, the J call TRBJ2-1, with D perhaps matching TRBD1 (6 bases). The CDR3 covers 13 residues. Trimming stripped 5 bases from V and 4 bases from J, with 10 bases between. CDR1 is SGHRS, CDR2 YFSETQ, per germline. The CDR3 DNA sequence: TGCGCCAGCAGAACGGACAGTTACAATGAGCAGTTCTTC. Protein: CASRTDSYNEQFF.

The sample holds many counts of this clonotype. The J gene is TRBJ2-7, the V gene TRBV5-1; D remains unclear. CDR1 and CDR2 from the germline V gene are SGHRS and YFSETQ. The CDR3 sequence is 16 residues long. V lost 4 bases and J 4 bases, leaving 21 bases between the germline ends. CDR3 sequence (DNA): TGCGCCAGCAGCCCTATTGTAGGCCTTATAGTGTACGAGCAGTACTTC. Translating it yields CASSPIVGLIVYEQYF.

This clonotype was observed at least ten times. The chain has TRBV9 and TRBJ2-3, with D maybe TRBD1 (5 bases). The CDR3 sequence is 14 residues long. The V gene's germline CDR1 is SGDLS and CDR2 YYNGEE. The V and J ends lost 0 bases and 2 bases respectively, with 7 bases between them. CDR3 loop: CASSVGQSTDTQYF. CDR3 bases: TGTGCCAGCAGCGTAGGACAGTCCACAGATACGCAGTATTTT.

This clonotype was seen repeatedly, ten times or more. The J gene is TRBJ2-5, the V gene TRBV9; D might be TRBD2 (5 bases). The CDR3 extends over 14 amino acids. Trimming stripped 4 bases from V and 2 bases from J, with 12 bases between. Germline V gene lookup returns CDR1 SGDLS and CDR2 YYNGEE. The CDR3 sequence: CASSPSGTQETQYF. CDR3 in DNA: TGTGCCAGCAGCCCGAGCGGTACACAAGAGACCCAGTACTTC.

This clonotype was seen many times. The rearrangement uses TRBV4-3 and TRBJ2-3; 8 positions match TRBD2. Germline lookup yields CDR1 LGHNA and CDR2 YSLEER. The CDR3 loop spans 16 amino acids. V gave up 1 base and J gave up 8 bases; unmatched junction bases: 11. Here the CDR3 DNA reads TGCGCCAGCAGCCAAGTTTTGGGCGGGGGGCATGGTACGCAGTATTTT. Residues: CASSQVLGGGHGTQYF.

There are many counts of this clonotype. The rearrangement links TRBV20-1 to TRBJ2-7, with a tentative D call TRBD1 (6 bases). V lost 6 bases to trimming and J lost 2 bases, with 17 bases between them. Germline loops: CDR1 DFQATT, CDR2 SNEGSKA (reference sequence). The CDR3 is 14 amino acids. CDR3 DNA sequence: TGCAGTGCCCAGGGGCCGGCCCTCCCCTACGAGCAGTACTTC. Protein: CSAQGPALPYEQYF.

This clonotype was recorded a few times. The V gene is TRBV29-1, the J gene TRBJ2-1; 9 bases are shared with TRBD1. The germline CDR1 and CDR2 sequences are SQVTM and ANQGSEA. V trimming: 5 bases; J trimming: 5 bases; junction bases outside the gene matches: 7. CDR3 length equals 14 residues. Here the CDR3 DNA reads TGCAGCGTTATCGGAGGACAGGGGAACAATGAGCAGTTCTTC. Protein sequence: CSVIGGQGNNEQFF.

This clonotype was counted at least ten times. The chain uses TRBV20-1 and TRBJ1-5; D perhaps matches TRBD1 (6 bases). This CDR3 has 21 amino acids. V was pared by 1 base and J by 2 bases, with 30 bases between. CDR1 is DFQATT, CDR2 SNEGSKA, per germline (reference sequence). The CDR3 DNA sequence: TGCAGTGCTAGAGGCTCGGTGTCTGTGCTTACGACAGGCTCGGGCAATCAGCCCCAGCATTTT. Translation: CSARGSVSVLTTGSGNQPQHF.

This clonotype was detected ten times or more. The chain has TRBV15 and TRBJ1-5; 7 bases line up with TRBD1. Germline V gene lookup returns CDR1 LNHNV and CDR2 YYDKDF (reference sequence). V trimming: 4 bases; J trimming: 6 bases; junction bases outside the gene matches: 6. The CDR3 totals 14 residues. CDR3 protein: CATSIQGGGQPQHF. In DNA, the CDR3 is TGTGCCACCAGCATCCAGGGGGGCGGTCAGCCCCAGCATTTT.

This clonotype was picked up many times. The CDR3, as DNA: TGTGCCAGCAGCTTGTCAGGGGGCGTCACTGAAGCTTTCTTT. Protein sequence: CASSLSGGVTEAFF. The chain combines TRBV7-2 with TRBJ1-1; 8 bases are shared with TRBD1. This CDR3 contains 14 residues. Germline CDR1 reads SGHTA; CDR2 reads FQGNSA. Germline trimming cut 3 bases from V and 4 bases from J; bases unmatched to any gene: 4.